This T cell receptor beta chain originates from a study of blood T cell repertoires in COVID-19. Trimming removed 0 bases from V and 2 bases from J, with 10 bases in between. Germline values: CDR1 MNHEY, CDR2 SVGEGT. The CDR3 has 15 residues. Sequencing used immunoSEQ multiplex PCR; TCRdb keeps in-frame clones, though not all of them. This sample has 250,000 or so clones, with about 73% found just once. The rearrangement uses TRBV6-2 or TRBV6-3 and TRBJ1-1; weak D call: TRBD1 (5 bases). The receptor's source is a woman of 80 years or more with acute or convalescent COVID-19. The sample taken for sequencing was peripheral blood. The CDR3 sequence is CASSYSVQGNTEAFF. CDR3 in DNA: TGTGCCAGCAGTTACTCTGTCCAGGGTAACACTGAAGCTTTCTTT.